The 3 T cell receptor beta chains below were found in one sample sequenced in a study of blood T cell repertoires in COVID-19. Sequencing used immunoSEQ multiplex PCR; TCRdb keeps in-frame clones, though not all of them. The sample shows 150,000 or so clones, approximately 86% of them seen only once. The sequenced material came from peripheral blood. The origin of the receptors is a man aged 55 to 70 with COVID-19, enrolled during active disease.

CDR3 sequence reads: CASSRPGQGDYGYTF. The CDR3 DNA follows: TGTGCCAGCAGTCGACCGGGACAGGGGGACTATGGCTACACCTTC. The V gene is TRBV6-7, the J gene TRBJ1-2; 11 bases fit TRBD1. TRBV6-7 is classed as an ORF, of uncertain function. The CDR3 spans 15 residues. V was pared by 5 bases and J by 3 bases, with 5 bases of the junction left unmatched.

The chain has TRBV25-1 and TRBJ1-2; TRBD1 agrees at 7 bases. Germline V gene sequence: CDR1 MGHDK, CDR2 SYGVNS. The J segment lost 4 bases and the V segment lost 3 bases, leaving 8 bases of the junction unmatched. The CDR3 runs 15 residues. This CDR3 reads CASSESGQTIYGYTF. The CDR3 nucleotides read TGTGCCAGCAGTGAGTCGGGACAGACAATCTATGGCTACACCTTC.

The rearrangement uses TRBV9 and TRBJ1-1; D unresolved. V lost 4 bases to trimming and J lost 0 bases, with 13 bases between them. The CDR3 contains 15 residues. Germline lookup yields CDR1 SGDLS and CDR2 YYNGEE. The CDR3 sequence: CASSPQTGMNTEAFF. CDR3 nucleotides: TGTGCCAGCAGCCCCCAGACCGGGATGAACACTGAAGCTTTCTTT.